This T cell receptor beta chain was identified during a study of a mutant IDH1 vaccine in newly diagnosed glioma. At the level of the study: Treated patients, averaging around 40 years, were about 62% male and roughly 38% female. Earlier treatment was radiotherapy, temozolomide, or both, with most getting both.

Time point noted: baseline, week 1 (first vaccination visit). Treatment: pre-vaccination baseline after standard-of-care therapy. The donors had new WHO grade 3 or 4 astrocytomas; these were IDH1-mutant and ATRX-lost. Only in-frame clones appear in the TCRdb table, and some are missing; sequencing was by immunoSEQ multiplex PCR. This table has 30,000 to 40,000 clones, about nine tenths appearing once. About this clone: What it binds is unknown.

Overall study results and limits: It seemed that pseudoprogression was not linked to changes in the top peripheral T cell clonotypes.

The length of the CDR3 is 11 residues. V lost 6 bases, J lost 3 bases, and 3 bases lay in between. Germline-derived CDR1 and CDR2 are MDHEN and SYDVKM. The chain has TRBV28 and TRBJ1-5; D unresolved. The material was PBMCs, obtained from a glioma patient treated with radiotherapy, temozolomide or both. The TCR comes from a man younger than 30 with glioma. This CDR3 is CASRNNQPQHF. The CDR3 DNA follows: TGTGCCAGCAGGAACAATCAGCCCCAGCATTTT.